This entry features one T cell receptor beta chain sequence. A junction end diverges from the germline sequence, so it may reflect a read error. TCRdb analysed the PCR reads with MiXCR anew, one entry per CDR3 protein. This sample has about 22,000 distinct CDR3 sequences, with around 34% found just once. The sample belongs to a study of tumor-infiltrating lymphocytes in oesophageal squamous cell carcinoma. Germline lookup yields CDR1 LNHDA and CDR2 SQIVND (reference sequence). The CDR3 consists of 16 residues. The rearrangement uses TRBV19 and TRBJ1-6, with D perhaps TRBD1 (5 bases). The sequencing sample was made of esophageal tumor tissue. The TCR was taken from a female donor with esophageal squamous cell carcinoma. The CDR3 sequence is CASTGTGGTLSDEQYF. CDR3 bases: TGTGCCAGTACCGGTACCGGAGGGACGTTAAGCGATGAGCAGTACTTT.